This T cell receptor beta chain was recorded in a study of blood T cell repertoires in COVID-19. Across the study: Acute and convalescent COVID-19 specimens originated in the United States, Italy and Spain. PBMCs, B-cell-depleted T cells, or T cells were the source of the cDNA or gDNA that made up the material.

Original methodology: Amplifying reference gene primers gave estimates of nucleated cell counts. TCRdb's table, derived via immunoSEQ multiplex PCR, lists solely in-frame clones and lacks some. That table furnishes V, J and clone size, whereas the DNA furnished D and trimming. The sample holds approximately 140,000 clones, around 84% seen once. The germline V gene encodes CDR1 LGHDT and CDR2 YNNKEL (reference sequence). Trimming took 4 bases from V and 5 from J; bases not matched to a gene: 3. This CDR3 is 14 amino acids long. The TCR comes from a man between 65 and 80 years old with acute or convalescent COVID-19. The J gene is TRBJ1-5, the V gene TRBV3-1 (or the pseudogene TRBV3-2); 9 nucleotides match TRBD1. Material for sequencing was peripheral blood. CDR3 protein: CASSPGTGYQPQHF. The CDR3 nucleotides are TGTGCCAGCAGCCCTGGGACAGGGTATCAGCCCCAGCATTTT.